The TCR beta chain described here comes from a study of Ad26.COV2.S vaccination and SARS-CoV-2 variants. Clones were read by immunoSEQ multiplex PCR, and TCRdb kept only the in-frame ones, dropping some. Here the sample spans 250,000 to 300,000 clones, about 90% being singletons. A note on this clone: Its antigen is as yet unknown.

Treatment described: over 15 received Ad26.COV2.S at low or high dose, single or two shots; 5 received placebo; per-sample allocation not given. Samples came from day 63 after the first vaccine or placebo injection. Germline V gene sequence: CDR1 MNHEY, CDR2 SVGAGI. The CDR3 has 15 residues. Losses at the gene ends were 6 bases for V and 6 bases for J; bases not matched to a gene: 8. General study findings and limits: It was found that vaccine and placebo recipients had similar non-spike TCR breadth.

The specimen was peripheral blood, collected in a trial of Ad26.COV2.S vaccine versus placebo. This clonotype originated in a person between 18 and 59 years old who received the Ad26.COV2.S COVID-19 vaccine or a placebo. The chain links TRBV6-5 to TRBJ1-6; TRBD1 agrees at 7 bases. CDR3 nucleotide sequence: TGTGCCAGCAGGATACAGGGGCTGGGTAATTCACCCCTCCACTTT. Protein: CASRIQGLGNSPLHF.